The TCR beta chain described here comes from a study of OX40 agonist ivuxolimab in advanced cancers. Whole-study findings and limits: More expanded clones were found, on average, in CD8+ than in CD4+ T cells. In the 0.1 to 3.0 mg/kg range, CD4+ and CD8+ blood T cells had expanded clonally by week 6. Normalized expansion of T-cell clones was also low for some nonresponders.

With respect to this clone: Its antigen is unknown. Distinct nucleotide sequences in the sample also encode this CDR3.

Profiled with immunoSEQ multiplex PCR; TCRdb holds only in-frame clones, not every one. The sample contains roughly 79,000 clones, 84% of which appear only once. The clonotype originates from an adult with an advanced solid tumor such as melanoma, head and neck, liver or kidney cancer. This sample comprised CD4+ or CD8+ T cells sorted from blood, obtained in a trial of the OX40 agonist ivuxolimab.

The CDR3 spells CASSTGGRGAYEQYF. CDR3 nucleotides: TGTGCCAGCAGTACAGGGGGTCGGGGGGCCTACGAGCAGTACTTC. The chain carries TRBV7-8 and TRBJ2-7, with a weak D call TRBD1 (8 bases). Germline CDR1 is SGHVS and CDR2 is FQNEAQ. There are 15 residues in the CDR3. Between the trimmed V and J ends, which lost 6 bases and 2 bases, there was a span of 17 bases.